This T cell receptor (beta chain) was sequenced in a study of T cells in localized non-small cell lung cancer. The study's findings and limits: A raised T cell density in blood coincided with lengthier overall survival. Measurement of T cell clonality placed uninvolved adjacent lung highest, above the level in tumor.

By share of the sample, this clone is medium-sized. Its antigen is not identified. The assay was immunoSEQ multiplex PCR, and TCRdb's table has in-frame clones only and misses some. The repertoire holds 1,500 to 2,000 clones, with approximately 20% as singletons. The V end lost 4 bases, the J end lost 6 bases, and 16 bases lay between the germline ends. Germline lookup yields CDR1 SGDLS and CDR2 YYNGEE. This CDR3 has 14 amino acids. V gene TRBV9 combines with J gene TRBJ1-1, with D hard to call. Sequenced here: normal lung tissue next to the tumor, sampled before any cancer treatment. This TCR derives from a female donor aged 60 or older with stage I lung adenocarcinoma. CDR3: CASSPTGTHPEAFF. In DNA form, the CDR3 reads TGTGCCAGCAGCCCCACCGGCACTCATCCTGAAGCTTTCTTT.